This TCR beta chain was found in a study of OX40 agonist ivuxolimab in advanced cancers. In the study overall: The costimulatory receptor OX40 (CD134) was targeted by ivuxolimab, a fully human IgG2 agonistic monoclonal antibody. Partial responses occurred in three dose-escalation patients: two with cutaneous melanoma and one with hepatocellular carcinoma. In the dose-escalation cohort, 75% to 85% of patients were male, and the mean age was 60 years with a range of about 20 to 79. Intravenous ivuxolimab was administered to patients every 2 weeks at six dose levels: 0.01, 0.1, 0.3, 1.5, 3 and 10 mg/kg. The point of sequencing TCRbeta in the periphery was to test whether ivuxolimab changed TCR sequence diversity and drove clonal T-cell expansion. Prior anti-PD-1, anti-PD-L1 or anti-CTLA-4 therapy was permitted, and 30% to 50% of dose-escalation patients had received checkpoint inhibitors. Of the 50 to 55 dose-escalation patients, hepatocellular carcinoma was present in around 20, melanoma in approximately 15, renal cell carcinoma in 9 and head and neck cancer in 9. The paper covers the monotherapy dose-escalation part of the phase I ivuxolimab trial, which included N = 52 patients.

Genomic DNA was extracted from sorted cells for sequencing of the TCRbeta CDR3 region. The immunoSEQ Assay was used to sequence the TCRbeta CDR3 regions. TCRdb stores this immuneACCESS table with in-frame sequences only. Part of the clones is absent; in the studies checked, under half of the shortfall reflects unresolved V genes, and no reason is known for the rest. Counted in this sample were approximately 70,000 clones; about 89% of them appeared once. The top ten clonotypes cover about 5.5% of the sample. The trial excluded patients who had a history of autoimmune disease or were on systemic immunosuppression. Peripheral blood for TCR sequencing was collected from all dose cohorts at baseline, on cycle 4 day 1, and on cycle 7 day 1. Samples came from an open-label, multicenter, first-in-human phase I dose-escalation trial of ivuxolimab. Adults with locally advanced or metastatic melanoma, renal cell, hepatocellular, or head and neck squamous cell carcinoma were enrolled in the trial. CD4+ and CD8+ T cells were sorted separately from peripheral blood before TCR sequencing.

Points on this clone: What antigen it recognizes has not been identified. Within one base of it there is no much larger clone, and no base qualities were kept.

Here is what the overall study found, with its caveats: Partial responders in the 0.1-3.0 mg/kg groups had among the lowest normalized peripheral clonal expansion, especially among CD8+ T cells. The antigen specificity of the clonally expanded peripheral T cells was not determined. At doses of 0.1 to 3.0 mg/kg, clonal expansion of both CD4+ and CD8+ T cells in blood was seen between baseline and week 6. Low levels of normalized T-cell clonal expansion were also shown by some nonresponding patients. After ivuxolimab, expanded clones were on average more numerous among CD8+ T cells than among CD4+ T cells.

Between the V and J ends, shortened by 0 bases and 7 bases respectively, the junction contains 10 bases. The CDR3 has 14 amino acids, counting the end cysteine and phenylalanine. Only CDR3 DNA remains: 42 bases, in frame from the first base. Per the germline V gene, SGDLS is the CDR1 and YYNGEE is the CDR2. Source: CD4+ or CD8+ T cells sorted from blood, taken in a trial of the OX40 agonist ivuxolimab. The source of this sequence is an adult with an advanced solid tumor such as melanoma, head and neck, liver or kidney cancer. The rearranged chain carries TRBV9 and TRBJ1-4; the D gene is not confidently resolved. In nucleotides, the sequence is TGTGCCAGCAGCGTAGCTTCAGGAACTGAAAAACTGTTTTTT. It is translated as CASSVASGTEKLFF.